These 19 T cell receptor beta chains originate from one sample sequenced in a study of regulatory T cells in long-lasting Graves disease. Arm-PCR of CDR3 regions and iRepertoire HTBI primers were the basis on which TCR beta libraries were built. TCRdb reanalysed the multiplex PCR reads using MiXCR and keeps one entry per CDR3 protein. The data contain 600,000 to 650,000 distinct CDR3 sequences, approximately 15% of them singletons. Sample time point: newly diagnosed GD, antithyroid drugs for less than 3 months. The TCR library used RNA extracted from PBMCs. This same sample was also taken into another study, of T cells in Graves' hyperthyroidism and ophthalmopathy.

The specimen was peripheral blood mononuclear cells (PBMCs), collected at new diagnosis, from a patient treated with antithyroid drugs. These receptors all come from a woman in her 30s with Graves disease.

The sample holds many counts of this clonotype. The CDR3: CASSVLAGGTDTQYF. CDR3 DNA: TGTGCCAGCAGTGTGTTAGCGGGAGGCACAGATACGCAGTATTTT. The chain recombines TRBV2 with TRBJ2-3, with 9 nucleotides matching TRBD2. The CDR3 sequence is 15 residues long. Trimming took 4 bases from V and 1 from J; bases not matched to a gene: 3. Germline V gives CDR1 SNHLY, CDR2 FYNNEI. Supplemented by reference TRBV2 and TRBJ2-3, the full variable domain reads EPEVTQTPSHQVTQMGQEVILRCVPISNHLYFYWYRQILGQKVEFLVSFYNNEISEKSEIFDDQFSVERPDGSNFTLKIRSTKLEDSAMYFCASSVLAGGTDTQYFGPGTRLTVL.

A few counts support this clonotype. This chain joins TRBV6-5 and TRBJ1-3; tentative D call: TRBD1 (5 bases). Germline lookup yields CDR1 MNHEY and CDR2 SVGAGI. This CDR3 is 14 amino acids long. Between the trimmed V and J ends, which lost 4 bases and 7 bases, there was a span of 14 bases. Written as DNA, the CDR3 is TGTGCCAGCAGTTCCAGGGCTGACCCGAACACCATATATTTT. Amino acids: CASSSRADPNTIYF.

This clonotype was seen a few times. The gene calls are TRBV28 and TRBJ1-4, with TRBD1 matching 7 bases. The trim removed 11 bases at V and 2 bases at J, leaving 11 bases unmatched. This CDR3 spans 15 amino acids. In germline, CDR1 is MDHEN, CDR2 SYDVKM. Written as DNA, the CDR3 is TGTGCCGGATCGAACAGGGGAACGACTAATGAAAAACTGTTTTTT. This encodes CAGSNRGTTNEKLFF.

This clonotype occurred a few times. CDR3 nucleotides: TGTGCCATCAGTATTACAGATACGCAGTATTTT. Translated, it gives CAISITDTQYF. J is TRBJ2-3 and V is TRBV10-3; D gene ambiguous. Per germline, CDR1 ENHRY and CDR2 SYGVKD. The CDR3 runs to 11 residues. Trimming removed 5 bases from V and 3 bases from J, with 3 bases in between.

This clonotype appeared many times. The CDR3 spells CASSSKDPRGSNQPQHF. CDR3 nucleotides: TGTGCCAGCAGCTCAAAAGACCCACGCGGCAGCAATCAGCCCCAGCATTTT. The chain is built from TRBV28 and TRBJ1-5; the D is unclear. The CDR3 length is 17 residues. The V end was cut by 6 bases, the J end by 1 base, with 19 bases between. Looked up from germline, CDR1 is MDHEN and CDR2 is SYDVKM.

The chain carries TRBV20-1 and TRBJ1-1; D not resolved. Trimming removed 0 bases at V and 3 bases at J, with 11 bases between. The length of the CDR3 is 14 residues. Germline values: CDR1 DFQATT, CDR2 SNEGSKA (reference sequence). CDR3 DNA sequence: TGCAGTGCTAGAGATTTAGCAGCCTACACTGAAGCTTTCTTT. As protein: CSARDLAAYTEAFF.

V gene TRBV12-3 or TRBV12-4 combines with J gene TRBJ2-3; 9 bases fit TRBD2. Unmatched junction bases numbered 8, after V lost 5 bases and J lost 2 bases. The CDR3 covers 16 residues. The CDR3 coding sequence is TGTGCCAGCAGTCTCGGGACTAGCTTTTCCACAGATACGCAGTATTTT. Amino acids: CASSLGTSFSTDTQYF.

This clonotype was counted ten times or more. The chain has TRBV9 and TRBJ2-3; D gene uncertain. V was shortened by 2 bases and J by 3 bases, with 7 bases between the two germline ends. CDR3 length: 13 residues. CDR1 SGDLS and CDR2 YYNGEE come from the germline V gene. CDR3 region: CASSVGSTDTQYF. The CDR3 DNA follows: TGTGCCAGCAGCGTGGGCAGTACAGATACGCAGTATTTT. The variable domain in full, with the rest retrieved from reference TRBV9 and TRBJ2-3, is DSGVTQTPKHLITATGQRVTLRCSPRSGDLSVYWYQQSLDQGLQFLIQYYNGEERAKGNILERFSAQQFPDLHSELNLSSLELGDSALYFCASSVGSTDTQYFGPGTRLTVL.

This clonotype was observed at least ten times. The rearrangement uses TRBV11-1 and TRBJ2-1; no definite D call. Germline V gives CDR1 SGHAT, CDR2 FQDESV (reference sequence). Trimming cost V 3 bases and J 9 bases, with 9 bases left between them. The CDR3 extends over 12 amino acids. The CDR3 sequence: CASSLTGSEQFF. The DNA for the CDR3 is TGTGCCAGCAGCTTGACGGGTTCTGAGCAGTTCTTC.

This clonotype was detected many times. This chain links TRBV11-3 with TRBJ2-1; D unresolved. Trimming stripped 0 bases from V and 7 bases from J, with 7 bases between. This CDR3 spans 13 amino acids. CDR1 and CDR2 (germline): SGHNT, YENEEA. The CDR3 sequence: CASSLDIMNEQFF. The CDR3 nucleotides are TGTGCCAGCAGCTTAGATATCATGAATGAGCAGTTCTTC.

This chain connects TRBV28 to TRBJ2-6; 12 bases are shared with TRBD1. The junction had 6 bases not matched to a gene; V was cut back by 4 bases and J by 2 bases. Germline-derived CDR1 and CDR2 are MDHEN and SYDVKM. CDR3 length equals 18 residues. In DNA form, the CDR3 reads TGTGCCAGCAGTTCTTCCGGGACAGGGGGCACTGGGGCCAACGTCCTGACTTTC. Translation: CASSSSGTGGTGANVLTF.

This clonotype was counted many times. The chain has TRBV28 and TRBJ1-4; 12 nucleotides line up with TRBD1. This CDR3 comprises 14 residues. The V gene end was trimmed by 4 bases and the J gene end by 14 bases; junction bases not matched to a gene: 8. Per germline, CDR1 MDHEN and CDR2 SYDVKM. The CDR3 coding sequence is TGTGCCAGCAGTTCCCCAGGGACAGGGGGCCGGCTGTTTTTT. Protein: CASSSPGTGGRLFF.

This clonotype was seen at least ten times. The J gene is TRBJ2-7, the V gene TRBV6-1; D might be TRBD1 or TRBD2, each matching 6 bases. In germline, CDR1 is MNHNS, CDR2 SASEGT. The V gene lost 3 bases and the J gene lost 4 bases, with 13 bases spanning the gap. CDR3 size: 14 residues. This chain's CDR3 is CASSDRGLTYEQYF. DNA of the CDR3: TGTGCCAGCAGTGATCGGGGGCTAACGTACGAGCAGTACTTC.

The chain links TRBV7-9 to TRBJ1-1; a weak D match, TRBD1 (5 bases). Per germline, CDR1 SEHNR and CDR2 FQNEAQ (reference sequence). The V end was cut by 5 bases, the J end by 3 bases, with 13 bases between. This CDR3 is 14 amino acids long. The CDR3 DNA sequence: TGTGCCAGCAGCGCGGGACGGGAGGACACTGAAGCTTTCTTT. This translates into CASSAGREDTEAFF.

J is TRBJ2-7 and V is TRBV30, with D perhaps matching TRBD2 (5 bases). The V and J ends lost 0 bases and 1 base respectively, with 13 bases between them. Germline assignment: CDR1 GTSNPN and CDR2 SVGIG (reference sequence). This CDR3 contains 15 residues. The CDR3 nucleotides are TGTGCCTGGAGTGTCTCGGGAAAAAGATCCTACGAGCAGTACTTC. It specifies CAWSVSGKRSYEQYF.

This chain connects TRBV11-1 to TRBJ1-4; 12 nucleotides match TRBD1. Germline V CDR1 and CDR2: SGHAT, FQDESV (reference sequence). This CDR3 is 17 amino acids long. V dropped 3 bases and J dropped 2; count of bases not matched to a gene: 4. The CDR3: CASSLGQGASTNEKLFF. CDR3 in DNA: TGTGCCAGCAGCTTGGGACAGGGGGCGTCGACTAATGAAAAACTGTTTTTT.

In the case of this clonotype: Possible read error: a much larger clone is one base away. Because it lacks the conserved phenylalanine or tryptophan at the end, this CDR3 is likely a read error. The chain couples TRBV20-1 to TRBJ2-1, with 10 bases fitting TRBD1. V lost 6 bases and J lost 6; bases outside the gene matches: 5. CDR3 length: 13 amino acids. From germline, CDR1 is DFQATT and CDR2 SNEGSKA (reference sequence). The CDR3 region is CSARRTGGNEQFL. The CDR3 nucleotides read TGCAGTGCCCGCCGGACAGGGGGCAATGAGCAGTTCCTC.

The rearrangement uses TRBV20-1 and TRBJ1-1; D not resolved. The CDR3 has 14 residues. Between the trimmed V and J ends, which lost 0 bases and 8 bases, there was a span of 16 bases. Germline-derived CDR1 and CDR2 are DFQATT and SNEGSKA (reference sequence). The CDR3 region is CSAREGGGYREAFF. The CDR3 DNA follows: TGCAGTGCTAGAGAGGGCGGTGGATACAGAGAAGCTTTCTTT.

This clonotype was observed once. The V gene is TRBV7-2, the J gene TRBJ2-1; a weak D match, TRBD2 (5 bases). V was cut by 4 bases and J by 3 bases, with 19 bases left in between. CDR3 length equals 17 residues. Germline-derived CDR1 and CDR2 are SGHTA and FQGNSA. The CDR3 sequence: CASSSYPTRAVYNEQFF. CDR3 in DNA: TGTGCCAGCAGCTCCTACCCCACGCGGGCCGTCTACAATGAGCAGTTCTTC.